This TCR beta chain was sequenced during a study of control samples from healthy donors and cancer patients. Clones were read by immunoSEQ multiplex PCR, and TCRdb kept only the in-frame ones, dropping some. The table records about 150,000 clones, 93% of them present only once. CDR3 length equals 13 residues. The germline V gene has CDR1 LNHDA and CDR2 SQIVND (reference sequence). V was pared by 3 bases and J by 1 base, with 5 bases between. The genes are TRBV19 and TRBJ2-3; D is unresolved. The material sequenced was blood. The sequence was collected from a middle-aged man in good health. This CDR3 reads CASSIAGTDTQYF. The DNA of the CDR3 is TGTGCCAGTAGTATTGCGGGCACAGATACGCAGTATTTT. Variable domain in full (rest from reference TRBV19 and TRBJ2-3): DGGITQSPKYLFRKEGQNVTLSCEQNLNHDAMYWYRQDPGQGLRLIYYSQIVNDFQKGDIAEGYSVSREKKESFPLTVTSAQKNPTAFYLCASSIAGTDTQYFGPGTRLTVL.